Sequencing of this T cell receptor (beta chain) was carried out in a study of radiation and T cells in renal cell carcinoma. Study at large: Nephrectomy followed 15 Gy stereotactic body radiation by 4 weeks.

Concerning this clone: Its antigen is not known.

Profiling relied on immunoSEQ multiplex PCR, and the TCRdb table lists in-frame clones only, not all of them. The sample contains around 94,000 clones, 65% to 90% of which appear only once. Study outcomes and limitations: From baseline, blood top tumor clonotypes peaked at 2 weeks post-radiation. Without pretreatment biopsies, baseline tumor clonotype presence was undetermined.

Time point indicated: baseline pretreatment blood. Treatment here: 15 Gy SBRT to primary tumor, nephrectomy 4 weeks later. Blood was sampled at baseline, 2 weeks and 4 weeks after SBRT. Trimming removed 6 bases at V and 0 bases at J, with 9 bases between. CDR3 length: 15 residues. In germline, CDR1 is MNHEY, CDR2 SVGAGI. The sequencing here drew on blood, taken from a patient whose treatment included radiotherapy and nephrectomy. The rearrangement links TRBV6-5 to TRBJ2-6, with D possibly being TRBD1 or TRBD2 (5 bases each). This receptor was taken from a man aged 50 or older with renal cell carcinoma. The CDR3 loop is CASRFGGSGANVLTF. The CDR3, as DNA: TGTGCCAGCAGGTTTGGGGGCTCTGGGGCCAACGTCCTGACTTTC.